Listed below are T cell receptor beta chains from one sample, sequenced in a study of T cells in Graves' hyperthyroidism and ophthalmopathy. A single record per CDR3 protein comes from TCRdb applying MiXCR to the multiplex PCR reads. The table records roughly 510,000 distinct CDR3 sequences, around 20% of them present only once. Sequenced: blood. Receptors originate from a man aged 18 to 35 with Graves' hyperthyroidism. CDR3s include the opening cysteine and the closing phenylalanine or tryptophan. Each record gives: V gene, J gene, CDR3 protein.

v_call: TRBV15; j_call: TRBJ2-5; cdr3_aa: CATSRAGTGAGETQYF
v_call: TRBV7-9; j_call: TRBJ1-1; cdr3_aa: CASSLAPNVEAFF
v_call: TRBV12-3/TRBV12-4; j_call: TRBJ1-6; cdr3_aa: CASSLARRTPLHF
v_call: TRBV7-2; j_call: TRBJ1-1; cdr3_aa: CASSLVTIEDTEAFF
v_call: TRBV7-2; j_call: TRBJ2-7; cdr3_aa: CASSWSGGPYEQYF
v_call: TRBV6-5; j_call: TRBJ1-5; cdr3_aa: CASSSGGWGISQPQHF
v_call: TRBV6-5; j_call: TRBJ2-5; cdr3_aa: CASSYDISQETQYF
v_call: TRBV10-3; j_call: TRBJ1-2; cdr3_aa: CASTRPLGLGNYGYTF
v_call: TRBV12-3/TRBV12-4; j_call: TRBJ1-1; cdr3_aa: CASRPRGQGLTEAFF
v_call: TRBV27; j_call: TRBJ2-4; cdr3_aa: CASSPGGRGLAKNIQYF
v_call: TRBV10-1; j_call: TRBJ1-2; cdr3_aa: CASRGGNGYTF
v_call: TRBV7-8; j_call: TRBJ1-5; cdr3_aa: CASGLATGISNQPQHF
v_call: TRBV18; j_call: TRBJ2-2; cdr3_aa: CASSPARGTGELFF
v_call: TRBV6-1; j_call: TRBJ1-1; cdr3_aa: CASSLREGSTEAFF
v_call: TRBV12-3/TRBV12-4; j_call: TRBJ2-5; cdr3_aa: CASSARRTKETQYF
v_call: TRBV30; j_call: TRBJ2-7; cdr3_aa: CAWIRDTGEQYF
v_call: TRBV7-2; j_call: TRBJ2-5; cdr3_aa: CASSPARPLRGETQYF
v_call: TRBV7-8; j_call: TRBJ2-2; cdr3_aa: CASSLQTGRGGELFF
v_call: TRBV7-6; j_call: TRBJ1-1; cdr3_aa: CASSLYPSGRVNTEAFF
v_call: TRBV28; j_call: TRBJ1-5; cdr3_aa: CASSLSRAGSRQPQHF
v_call: TRBV20-1; j_call: TRBJ2-7; cdr3_aa: CSARDPLNKGYEQYF
v_call: TRBV6-5; j_call: TRBJ1-5; cdr3_aa: CASSFSGRVGQPQHF
v_call: TRBV7-9; j_call: TRBJ2-7; cdr3_aa: CASSTPLTGAEQYF
v_call: TRBV19; j_call: TRBJ1-1; cdr3_aa: CARLGTGGEEDTEAFF
v_call: TRBV5-4; j_call: TRBJ1-2; cdr3_aa: CASSLFIGGSGYTF
v_call: TRBV7-9; j_call: TRBJ2-7; cdr3_aa: CASSPEIF
v_call: TRBV12-3/TRBV12-4; j_call: TRBJ2-7; cdr3_aa: CASSLGSGFSYEQYF
v_call: TRBV6-1; j_call: TRBJ2-5; cdr3_aa: CASSETLPPETQYF
v_call: TRBV6-2/TRBV6-3; j_call: TRBJ2-7; cdr3_aa: CASSYRSSGYEQYF
v_call: TRBV20-1; j_call: TRBJ1-5; cdr3_aa: CSAGPGVGNQPQHF
v_call: TRBV12-3/TRBV12-4; j_call: TRBJ1-5; cdr3_aa: CASSPQGQGNQPQHF
v_call: TRBV12-3/TRBV12-4; j_call: TRBJ1-5; cdr3_aa: CASSLRQNQPQHF
v_call: TRBV12-3/TRBV12-4; j_call: TRBJ1-2; cdr3_aa: CASSLAPFGEPYGYTF
v_call: TRBV6-2/TRBV6-3; j_call: TRBJ1-1; cdr3_aa: CASSYPGQGGPEAFF
v_call: TRBV6-1; j_call: TRBJ1-1; cdr3_aa: CASRAPQGSTEAFF
v_call: TRBV7-8; j_call: TRBJ1-3; cdr3_aa: CASSLDRVAYTIYF